One sample yielded the 2 T cell receptor beta chains listed below, sequenced in a study of brain T cells in children with intractable seizures. Time point described: blood from clinic visit 5 months post-surgery; TSC patient then seizure free. Method: immunoSEQ multiplex PCR; TCRdb's copy keeps in-frame clones and lacks some. The sample holds about 340,000 clones, more than 85% seen once. The input for sequencing was peripheral blood, taken less than 6 months after surgery. The receptor source for this set is a boy in the first two years of life with tuberous sclerosis and intractable seizures.

The gene calls are TRBV5-1 and TRBJ2-7; possible D gene TRBD1, 6 bases. The CDR3 is 17 residues long. V was pared by 1 base and J by 3 bases, with 20 bases between. Germline V CDR1 and CDR2: SGHRS, YFSETQ. CDR3 sequence: CASSLISRDRGGYEQYF. CDR3 coding DNA: TGCGCCAGCAGCTTGATATCCAGGGACCGAGGGGGCTACGAGCAGTACTTC.

The rearrangement joins TRBV27 to TRBJ2-1, with TRBD1 matching 11 bases. In germline, CDR1 is MNHEY, CDR2 SMNVEV (reference sequence). This CDR3 is 16 amino acids long. Trimming cost V 2 bases and J 7 bases; bases outside gene matches: 7. The CDR3 region is CASSLLGQGAWNEQFF. The CDR3 DNA is TGTGCCAGCAGTTTACTAGGACAGGGGGCATGGAATGAGCAGTTCTTC.